This T cell receptor (beta chain) was recovered during a study of Ad26.COV2.S vaccination and SARS-CoV-2 variants. Study in general: The study gave Ad26.COV2.S intramuscularly, once or twice 56 days apart.

Indicated treatment: about 20 received Ad26.COV2.S at low or high dose, single or two shots; roughly five received placebo; per-sample allocation not given. Each sample was drawn 63 days after the first injection (of vaccine or placebo). Trimming took 4 bases from V and 4 from J; bases not matched to a gene: 5. The CDR3 extends over 14 amino acids. The germline V gene encodes CDR1 GTSNPN and CDR2 SVGIG (reference sequence). Points from the study as a whole: CD8+ and CD4+ T cells specific for spike reportedly responded with substantial breadth after vaccination. Among vaccine recipients, spike-specific TCR breadth exceeded that of placebo recipients.

About this clone itself: The antigen is unknown.

Measured with immunoSEQ multiplex PCR; TCRdb has only the in-frame clones, and not every one. This table holds about half a million clones, about 89% found once. The TCR sequence derives from a person aged 18-60 years who received the Ad26.COV2.S COVID-19 vaccine or a placebo. The chain links TRBV30 to TRBJ2-7, with TRBD2 matching over 12 bases. Here the sequenced sample was peripheral blood, taken in a trial of Ad26.COV2.S vaccine versus placebo. The CDR3 loop reads CAWKWTSGMYEQYF. As DNA, the CDR3 is TGTGCCTGGAAGTGGACTAGCGGGATGTACGAGCAGTACTTC.